This T cell receptor (beta chain) was recorded in a study of blood T cell repertoires in COVID-19. This clone was detected only once. Other DNA sequences in this specimen translate into the identical CDR3. TCRdb's copy holds only in-frame clones and misses some; the assay was immunoSEQ multiplex PCR. The table lists 200,000 to 250,000 clones, roughly four fifths of them singletons, with around 1.8% in the top ten. This TCR was recovered from an elderly woman with acute or convalescent COVID-19. Sequencing was done on a sample of peripheral blood.

In DNA, the CDR3 is TGTGCCAGCAGCGTACTGGGCAGCTCCTACAATGAGCAGTTCTTC. Translated: CASSVLGSSYNEQFF. This chain links TRBV9 with TRBJ2-1; D uncertain. V lost 1 base to trimming and J lost 0 bases, with 8 bases between them. This CDR3 has 15 residues. The germline V gene encodes CDR1 SGDLS and CDR2 YYNGEE.